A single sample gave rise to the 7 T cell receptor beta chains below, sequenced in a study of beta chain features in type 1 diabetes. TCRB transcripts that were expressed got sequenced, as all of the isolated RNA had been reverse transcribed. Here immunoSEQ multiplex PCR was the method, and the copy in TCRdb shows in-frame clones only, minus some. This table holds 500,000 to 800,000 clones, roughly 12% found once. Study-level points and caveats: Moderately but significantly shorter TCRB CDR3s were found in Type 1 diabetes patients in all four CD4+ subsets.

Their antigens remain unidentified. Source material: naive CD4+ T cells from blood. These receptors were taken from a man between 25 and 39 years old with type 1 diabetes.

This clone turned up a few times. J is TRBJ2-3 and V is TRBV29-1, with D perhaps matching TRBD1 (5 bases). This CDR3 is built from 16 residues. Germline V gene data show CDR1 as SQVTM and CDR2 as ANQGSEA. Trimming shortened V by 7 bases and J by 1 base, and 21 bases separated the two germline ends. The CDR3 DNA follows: TGCAGCGGGCCACGACAGTATCTTAAGTGCACAGATACGCAGTATTTT. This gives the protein CSGPRQYLKCTDTQYF.

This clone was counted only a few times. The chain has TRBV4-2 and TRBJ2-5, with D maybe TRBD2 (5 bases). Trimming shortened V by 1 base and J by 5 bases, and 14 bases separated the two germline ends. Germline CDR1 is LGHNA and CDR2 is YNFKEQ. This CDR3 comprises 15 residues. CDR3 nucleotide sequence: TGTGCCAGCAGCCAAGGTATGGCGAGCGGCGAGACCCAGTACTTC. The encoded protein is CASSQGMASGETQYF.

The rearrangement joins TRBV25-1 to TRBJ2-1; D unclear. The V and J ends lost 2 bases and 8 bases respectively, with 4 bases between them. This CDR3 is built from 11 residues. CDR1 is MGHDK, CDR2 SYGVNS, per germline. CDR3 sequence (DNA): TGTGCCAGCAGTGAAAGATATGAGCAGTTCTTC. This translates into CASSERYEQFF.

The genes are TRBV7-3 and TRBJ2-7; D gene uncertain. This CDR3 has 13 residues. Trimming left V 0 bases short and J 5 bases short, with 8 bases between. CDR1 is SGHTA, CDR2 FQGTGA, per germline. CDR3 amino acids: CASSLTVTDEQYF. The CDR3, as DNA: TGTGCCAGCAGCTTAACAGTCACGGACGAGCAGTACTTC.

CDR3 in amino acids: CASSERRSLDTQYF. The CDR3 nucleotides are TGTGCCAGCAGCGAGAGGCGGAGTCTAGATACGCAGTATTTT. The chain combines TRBV7-2 with TRBJ2-3; D uncertain. Germline V gene lookup returns CDR1 SGHTA and CDR2 FQGNSA. Trimming left V 5 bases short and J 5 bases short, with 14 bases between. This CDR3 has 14 amino acids.

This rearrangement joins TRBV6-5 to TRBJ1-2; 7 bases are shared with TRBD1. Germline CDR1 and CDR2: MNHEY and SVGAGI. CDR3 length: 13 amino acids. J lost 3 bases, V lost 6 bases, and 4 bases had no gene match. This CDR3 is CASRWDRDYGYTF. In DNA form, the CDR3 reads TGTGCCAGCAGATGGGACAGAGACTATGGCTACACCTTC.

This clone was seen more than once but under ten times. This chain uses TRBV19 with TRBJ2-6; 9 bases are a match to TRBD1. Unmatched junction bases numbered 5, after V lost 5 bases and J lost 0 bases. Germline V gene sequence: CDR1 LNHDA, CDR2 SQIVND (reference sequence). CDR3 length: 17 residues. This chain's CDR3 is CASSVDRGSSGANVLTF. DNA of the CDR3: TGTGCCAGTAGTGTGGACAGGGGAAGCTCTGGGGCCAACGTCCTGACTTTC.